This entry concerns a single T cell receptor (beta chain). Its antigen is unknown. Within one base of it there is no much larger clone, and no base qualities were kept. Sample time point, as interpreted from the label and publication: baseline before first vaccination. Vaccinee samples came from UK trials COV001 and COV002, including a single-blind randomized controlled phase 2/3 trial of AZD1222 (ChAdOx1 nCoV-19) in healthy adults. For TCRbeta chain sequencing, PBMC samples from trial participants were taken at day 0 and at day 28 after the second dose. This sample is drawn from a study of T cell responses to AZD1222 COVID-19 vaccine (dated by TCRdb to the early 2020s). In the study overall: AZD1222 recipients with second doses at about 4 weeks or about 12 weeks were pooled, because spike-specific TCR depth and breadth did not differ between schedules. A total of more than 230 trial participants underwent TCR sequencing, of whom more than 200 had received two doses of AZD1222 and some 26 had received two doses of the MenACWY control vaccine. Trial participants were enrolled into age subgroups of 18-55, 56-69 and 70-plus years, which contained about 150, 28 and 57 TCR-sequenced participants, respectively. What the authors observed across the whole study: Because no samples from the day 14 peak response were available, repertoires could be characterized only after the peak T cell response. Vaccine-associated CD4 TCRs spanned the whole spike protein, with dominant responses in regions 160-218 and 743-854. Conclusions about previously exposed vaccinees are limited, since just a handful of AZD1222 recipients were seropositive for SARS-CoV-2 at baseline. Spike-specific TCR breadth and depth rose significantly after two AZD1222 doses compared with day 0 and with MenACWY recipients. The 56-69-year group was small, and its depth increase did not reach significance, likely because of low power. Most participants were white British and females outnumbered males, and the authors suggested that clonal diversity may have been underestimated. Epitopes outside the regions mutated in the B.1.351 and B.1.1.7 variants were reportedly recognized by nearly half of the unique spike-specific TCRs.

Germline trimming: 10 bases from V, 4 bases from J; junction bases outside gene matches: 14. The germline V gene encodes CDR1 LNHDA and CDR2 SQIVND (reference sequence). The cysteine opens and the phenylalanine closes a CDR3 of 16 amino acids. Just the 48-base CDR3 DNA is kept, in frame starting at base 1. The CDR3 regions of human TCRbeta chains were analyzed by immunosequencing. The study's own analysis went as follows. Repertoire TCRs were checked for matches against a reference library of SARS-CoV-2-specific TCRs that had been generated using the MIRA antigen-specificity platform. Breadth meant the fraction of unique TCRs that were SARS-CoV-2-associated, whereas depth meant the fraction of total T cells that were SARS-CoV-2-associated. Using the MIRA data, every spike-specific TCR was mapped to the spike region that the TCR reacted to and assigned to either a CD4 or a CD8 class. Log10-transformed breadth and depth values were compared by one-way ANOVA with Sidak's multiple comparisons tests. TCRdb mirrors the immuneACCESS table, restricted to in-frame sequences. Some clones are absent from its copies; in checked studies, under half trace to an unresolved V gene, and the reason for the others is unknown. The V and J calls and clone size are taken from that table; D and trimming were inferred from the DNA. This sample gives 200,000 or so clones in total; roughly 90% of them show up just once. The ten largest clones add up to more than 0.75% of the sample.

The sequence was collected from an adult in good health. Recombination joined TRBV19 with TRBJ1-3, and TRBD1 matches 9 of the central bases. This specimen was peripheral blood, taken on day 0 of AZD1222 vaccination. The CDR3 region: CATTTSPGQGGNTIYF. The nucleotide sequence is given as TGTGCCACCACAACTTCACCGGGACAGGGAGGAAACACCATATATTTT.